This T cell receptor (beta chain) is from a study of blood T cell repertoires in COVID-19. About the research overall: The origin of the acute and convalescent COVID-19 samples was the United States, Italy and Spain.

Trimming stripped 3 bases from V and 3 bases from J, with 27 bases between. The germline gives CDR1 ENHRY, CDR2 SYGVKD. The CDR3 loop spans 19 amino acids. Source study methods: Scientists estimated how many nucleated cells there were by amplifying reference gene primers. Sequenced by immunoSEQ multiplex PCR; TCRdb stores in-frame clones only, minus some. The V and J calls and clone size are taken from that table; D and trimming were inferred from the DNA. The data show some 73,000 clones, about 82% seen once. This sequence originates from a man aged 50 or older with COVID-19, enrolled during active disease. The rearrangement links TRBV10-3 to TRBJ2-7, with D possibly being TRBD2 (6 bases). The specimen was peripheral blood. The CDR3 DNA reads TGTGCCATCAGTGAATTGTTTCTCTCGGAGGGAGGAAATGACTACGAGCAGTACTTC. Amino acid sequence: CAISELFLSEGGNDYEQYF.